The clone carrying this T cell receptor beta chain was found many times. Its antigen is not known. The trim removed 1 base at V and 6 bases at J, leaving 7 bases unmatched. The germline V gene encodes CDR1 SGHKS and CDR2 YYEKEE (reference sequence). This CDR3 contains 14 residues. The sample originates from a study of CD8+CD57+ T cells in acquired aplastic anemia. In patients chosen for sequencing, flow cytometry had shown CD8+CD57+ cell expansion. The template used for profiling TCR beta VDJ and CDR3 was genomic DNA. Using its own MiXCR run on the reads, TCRdb lists one record per CDR3 protein. The data contain around 430,000 distinct CDR3 sequences, about a third of them singletons. Study outcomes and limitations: Patients and controls shared 25 to 30 CD8+ CDR3 sequences.

The sequenced sample was sorted CD4+, CD8+, or CD8+CD57+ T cells (not recorded which) from PBMCs. The sequence derives from a human donor with aplastic anemia. The V and J genes are TRBV5-5 and TRBJ2-7; 7 nucleotides agree with TRBD2. DNA of the CDR3: TGTGCCAGCAGCTTGCAGGGAGGGGACGTCGAGCAGTACTTC. As protein: CASSLQGGDVEQYF.